A selection of T cell receptor beta chains follows, all from one sample in a study of beta chain features in type 1 diabetes. Clones were sequenced by immunoSEQ multiplex PCR, and TCRdb holds only the in-frame ones, with some missing. The data show 140,000 or so clones, about 12% seen once. The specimen was central memory CD4+ T cells from blood. Receptors originate from a man between 18 and 35 years old with type 1 diabetes. Each CDR3 is given with its conserved first and last residue. Each record gives: J gene, D gene, CDR3 length, V gene, clone size, CDR3 DNA, CDR3 protein. A D gene is named only where the DNA matches it firmly. Only some rows state a clone size, as once, few, many or a class for expanded clones.

TRBJ2-3 | NA | 13 | TRBV6-5 | NA | TGTGCCAGCACATCGGGCTACACAGATACGCAGTATTTT | CASTSGYTDTQYF
TRBJ1-1 | NA | 17 | TRBV4-1 | NA | TGCGCCAGCAGCCAAGAATCCGGTGCAGCAGAGAACACTGAAGCTTTCTTT | CASSQESGAAENTEAFF
TRBJ2-7 | TRBD1 | 12 | TRBV5-1 | NA | TGCGCCAGCAGCTTGGAGGGGGCCGAGCAGTACTTC | CASSLEGAEQYF
TRBJ2-5 | NA | 12 | TRBV5-1 | NA | TGCGCCAGCAGCCCGGTGGAGGAGACCCAGTACTTC | CASSPVEETQYF
TRBJ1-5 | NA | 14 | TRBV7-2 | NA | TGTGCCAGCAGCCCCTGGGAGGGCACTCAGCCCCAGCATTTT | CASSPWEGTQPQHF
TRBJ2-2 | NA | 13 | TRBV2 | few | TGTGCCAGCAGTCCAGAGAACACCGGGGAGCTGTTTTTT | CASSPENTGELFF
TRBJ2-1 | NA | 14 | TRBV5-1 | many | TGCGCCAGCAGCTTGGGGCAGGACGAACATGAGCAGTTCTTC | CASSLGQDEHEQFF
TRBJ2-1 | NA | 14 | TRBV5-1 | NA | TGCGCCAGCAGCCCAACAGAAACAGTAAATGAGCAGTTCTTC | CASSPTETVNEQFF
TRBJ2-3 | NA | 12 | TRBV30 | NA | TGTGCCTGGAGCGACCAAATCTTTACGCAGTATTTT | CAWSDQIFTQYF
TRBJ2-5 | NA | 12 | TRBV7-2 | few | TGTGCCAGCAGCTTAGCTCGCGAGACCCAGTACTTC | CASSLARETQYF
TRBJ1-3 | NA | 13 | TRBV29-1 | few | TGCAGCGCTGTCTTAGGGACTGGAAACACCATATATTTT | CSAVLGTGNTIYF
TRBJ2-1 | NA | 14 | TRBV30 | many | TGTGCCTGGAGTGTAAGCCTAGCCTACAATGAGCAGTTCTTC | CAWSVSLAYNEQFF
TRBJ2-7 | NA | 14 | TRBV18 | few | TGTGCCAGCTCACCACCTGCGGGAACCTACGAGCAGTACTTC | CASSPPAGTYEQYF
TRBJ2-3 | NA | 16 | TRBV9 | few | TGTGCCAGCAGCGTAGTGCCAGGGGCGTCCACAGATACGCAGTATTTT | CASSVVPGASTDTQYF
TRBJ1-3 | NA | 13 | TRBV28 | few | TGTGCCAGCACTACAGCCTCTGGAAACACCATATATTTT | CASTTASGNTIYF
TRBJ2-5 | TRBD2 | 15 | TRBV2 | few | TGTGCCAGCAGCCAGACTAGCGGGGGGAAAGAGACCCAGTACTTC | CASSQTSGGKETQYF
TRBJ2-7 | NA | 13 | TRBV29-1 | many | TGCAGCGTGGTACAGGGAGATCCCTACGAGCAGTACTTC | CSVVQGDPYEQYF
TRBJ2-7 | TRBD1 | 14 | TRBV7-6 | many | TGTGCCAGCAGCTTCGGACAGGGATCCTACGAGCAGTACTTC | CASSFGQGSYEQYF
TRBJ2-5 | NA | 16 | TRBV7-2 | few | TGTGCCAGCAGCTTAGCGCCGCCCGGGGCCCAAGAGACCCAGTACTTC | CASSLAPPGAQETQYF
TRBJ2-7 | TRBD1 | 11 | TRBV2 | few | TGTGCCAGCAGGCAGGGGGACGAGCAGTACTTC | CASRQGDEQYF
TRBJ2-3 | TRBD1 | 14 | TRBV10-3 | NA | TGTGCCACCCGGGACAGGGATCGCACAGATACGCAGTATTTT | CATRDRDRTDTQYF
TRBJ2-7 | NA | 12 | TRBV29-1 | few | TGCAGCGCCGGACAGAGCACCTACGAGCAGTACTTC | CSAGQSTYEQYF
TRBJ1-1 | NA | 13 | TRBV28 | few | TGTGCCAGCAGTAAGGGCCTGCAACGGGAAGCTTTCTTT | CASSKGLQREAFF
TRBJ2-7 | TRBD1 | 12 | TRBV11-3 | NA | TGTGCCAGCAGCTCTGACAGGGCCGAGCAGTACTTC | CASSSDRAEQYF
TRBJ2-7 | NA | 15 | TRBV6-5 | NA | TGTGCCAGCAGTTACTATGCAGGCATTACCTACGAGCAGTACTTC | CASSYYAGITYEQYF
TRBJ2-5 | NA | 13 | TRBV25-1 | few | TGTGCCAGCAGTCTAGGCTTTCAAGAGACCCAGTACTTC | CASSLGFQETQYF
TRBJ2-5 | TRBD2 | 15 | TRBV5-1 | few | TGCGCCAGCAGCTTGACCCTAGCGGGGGGAGAGACCCAGTACTTC | CASSLTLAGGETQYF
TRBJ1-4 | NA | 13 | TRBV10-3 | few | TGTGCCATCAGGGCCGGGGGCGATGAAAAACTGTTTTTT | CAIRAGGDEKLFF
TRBJ2-4 | TRBD1 | 13 | TRBV30 | NA | TGTGCCTGGAATAGGGGGCCCGAAAACATTCAGTACTTC | CAWNRGPENIQYF
TRBJ1-5 | NA | 14 | TRBV2 | NA | TGTGCCAGCAGTGAGGCATCAAGCAATCAGCCCCAGCATTTT | CASSEASSNQPQHF
TRBJ1-2 | TRBD1 | 14 | TRBV28 | NA | TGTGCCAGCTTACAGGGGGATCCTTCCTATGGCTACACCTTC | CASLQGDPSYGYTF
TRBJ2-3 | NA | 11 | TRBV20-1 | NA | TGCAGTGCTTTCCCTACAGATACGCAGTATTTT | CSAFPTDTQYF
TRBJ2-7 | NA | 12 | TRBV29-1 | few | TGCAGCGTTGAAGATTTGGGCCACGAGCAGTACTTC | CSVEDLGHEQYF
TRBJ2-3 | NA | 14 | TRBV29-1 | NA | TGCAGCGTTGAAAGGGTTCTGGGTGCAGATACGCAGTATTTT | CSVERVLGADTQYF
TRBJ2-3 | TRBD2 | 17 | TRBV9 | few | TGTGCCAGCAGCCCTCAGACTAGCGGGGGGGCCGGAGATACGCAGTATTTT | CASSPQTSGGAGDTQYF
TRBJ2-3 | NA | 14 | TRBV27 | few | TGTGCCAGCAGCCTCGGGACATTCACAGATACGCAGTATTTT | CASSLGTFTDTQYF
TRBJ2-3 | TRBD1 | 14 | TRBV9 | few | TGTGCCAGCAGCGGACAGGGGGCCGCAGATACGCAGTATTTT | CASSGQGAADTQYF
TRBJ1-6 | NA | 16 | TRBV10-3 | few | TGTGCCATCAGTGTGGAGCGTGGACAGCACAATTCACCCCTCCACTTT | CAISVERGQHNSPLHF
TRBJ1-1 | TRBD1 | 15 | TRBV4-1 | few | TGCGCCAGCAGCCACGGGACAGGATTGAACACTGAAGCTTTCTTT | CASSHGTGLNTEAFF
TRBJ2-1 | TRBD2 | 15 | TRBV4-2 | few | TGTGCCAGCAGCCAAGGTAGCGGGGGCCACAATGAGCAGTTCTTC | CASSQGSGGHNEQFF
TRBJ1-6 | NA | 15 | TRBV30 | NA | TGTGCCTGGAGGTCGGACACTCGCGTAAATTCACCCCTCCACTTT | CAWRSDTRVNSPLHF
TRBJ2-2 | TRBD1 | 16 | TRBV30 | NA | TGTGCCTGGAGTAGAGCCGGGACAGGGGGCACCGGGGAGCTGTTTTTT | CAWSRAGTGGTGELFF
TRBJ2-4 | NA | 12 | TRBV2 | few | TGTGCCAGCAGCGAGGTGTGGGGCATTCAGTACTTC | CASSEVWGIQYF
TRBJ2-1 | TRBD1 | 16 | TRBV2 | NA | TGTGCCAGCAGTGAAGCGTATTACGGGACAGGGCATGAGCAGTTCTTC | CASSEAYYGTGHEQFF
TRBJ1-2 | NA | 12 | TRBV6-6 | NA | TGTGCCAGCAGTCCAGGGAACTATGGCTACACCTTC | CASSPGNYGYTF
TRBJ1-1 | TRBD1 | 14 | TRBV30 | NA | TGTGCCTGGAGTGTAGGACAGGGGAACACTGAAGCTTTCTTT | CAWSVGQGNTEAFF
TRBJ1-4 | NA | 13 | TRBV10-3 | few | TGTGCCATCAGTGGACAAACAGCTGAAAAACTGTTTTTT | CAISGQTAEKLFF
TRBJ2-7 | NA | 15 | TRBV27 | NA | TGTGCCAGCAGTTTCCCGGCGTTGGGCCTCTACGAGCAGTACTTC | CASSFPALGLYEQYF
TRBJ2-7 | NA | 13 | TRBV7-3 | few | TGTGCCAGCAGCTCCTCGTCCCTGGACGAGCAGTACTTC | CASSSSSLDEQYF
TRBJ1-6 | TRBD1 | 15 | TRBV30 | few | TGTGCCTCGGCTTCCTTACAGGGGACGAATTCACCCCTCCACTTT | CASASLQGTNSPLHF
TRBJ1-1 | NA | 14 | TRBV7-9 | few | TGTGCCAGCAGCTTATCAGGGTTGAACACTGAAGCTTTCTTT | CASSLSGLNTEAFF
TRBJ2-3 | TRBD2 | 11 | TRBV30 | NA | TGTGCCTGGAGACTGGCGGGGGGGGCGTATTTT | CAWRLAGGAYF